This T cell receptor beta chain is drawn from a study of cytomegalovirus exposure and HLA in healthy donors. Study as a whole: Unique TCR beta sequences numbering around 110 million came from 150 million to 200 million T cells in an earlier analysis.

This PCR relied on a set of 60 Vbeta primers and 13 Jbeta primers. Sequenced by immunoSEQ multiplex PCR; TCRdb stores in-frame clones only, minus some. The sample lists roughly 130,000 clones, about 80% occurring once. V dropped 7 bases and J dropped 4 bases, with 7 bases sitting between them. The CDR3 totals 12 residues. Germline CDR1 reads WSHSY; CDR2 reads SAAADI. The material sequenced was PBMCs. The chain has TRBV10-2 and TRBJ2-2; D remains unclear. This TCR was recovered from a man aged 25 to 45 in good health and CMV-seronegative. The CDR3 sequence is CASTLSTGELFF. CDR3 sequence (DNA): TGCGCCAGCACGCTGAGCACCGGGGAGCTGTTTTTT.